The next 27 T cell receptor beta chains were all read from a single sample in a study of T cells in women clearing cervical HPV infection. Method: immunoSEQ multiplex PCR; TCRdb's copy keeps in-frame clones and lacks some. The specimen's table records around 23,000 clones. The specimen sequenced was blood buffy coat. The receptors come from a woman aged 18 to 75 with a cervical HPV16 infection that either progressed to CIN3+ or cleared (not recorded which).

In regard to this clone: The read terminates 3 residues before the CDR3 end, so the remaining end is supplied by the germline J gene. The chain has TRBV29-1 and TRBJ1-2; 9 nucleotides align to TRBD1. Germline lookup yields CDR1 SQVTM and CDR2 ANQGSEA. The CDR3 has 12 residues. Trimming cost V 6 bases and J 7 bases; bases outside gene matches: 6. The CDR3 DNA, read in part, is TGCAGCGTCTCCAGGGACAGGGCTGGC. Translating it yields CSVSRDRAG. The full CDR3 protein reads CSVSRDRAGYTF.

A note on this clone: With the read ending 3 residues before the CDR3 end, the germline J gene is used to fill in that end. This sequence joins TRBV18 and TRBJ1-2, with TRBD1 matching over 8 bases. This CDR3 has 14 amino acids. Germline lookup yields CDR1 KGHSH and CDR2 LQKENI. Trimming at V came to 4 bases and at J to 3 bases, leaving 4 bases not matched to a gene. The CDR3 DNA, read in part, is TGTGCCAGCTCACGATCGACAGGGGACTATGGC. Amino acid sequence: CASSRSTGDYG. The CDR3 in full is CASSRSTGDYGYTF.

CDR3 amino acids: CASSLVQGFSYDYTF. Incomplete CDR3 DNA: TGTGCCAGCAGCTTAGTACAGGGCTTCTCCTACGAC. The rearrangement joins TRBV7-9 to TRBJ1-2, with a tentative D call TRBD1 (6 bases). The DNA ends 3 residues before the CDR3 does, and the rest of the CDR3 is filled in from the germline J gene. Germline values: CDR1 SEHNR, CDR2 FQNEAQ (reference sequence). This CDR3 region has 15 residues.

A word on this clone: Coverage ceases 3 residues before the CDR3 finishes, and the germline J gene fills in the end. The V call is TRBV2, the J call TRBJ2-6, with a tentative D call TRBD1 (6 bases). Trimming took off 3 bases at V and 6 bases at J, with 12 bases between the two ends. Germline values: CDR1 SNHLY, CDR2 FYNNEI. The CDR3 has 15 amino acids. CDR3 amino acids: CASSDLRDTANVLTF. Partial CDR3 DNA: TGTGCCAGCAGTGACCTCCGGGACACGGCCAACGTC.

Comment on this clone: Coverage ceases 3 residues before the CDR3 finishes, and the germline J gene fills in the end. The V gene is TRBV24-1, the J gene TRBJ2-3, with TRBD1 matching 10 bases. Trimming took 6 bases from V and 6 from J; bases not matched to a gene: 8. The CDR3 sequence is 15 residues long. From germline, CDR1 is KGHDR and CDR2 SFDVKD. The CDR3 loop reads CATSTGQGSMDTQYF. The part of the CDR3 DNA that was read is TGTGCCACCAGTACGGGACAGGGGAGCATGGATACG.

As regards this clone: The sequence runs out 3 residues before the end of the CDR3; the remainder is reconstructed from the germline J gene. This rearrangement joins TRBV11-3 to TRBJ2-2; 7 bases agree with TRBD1. Germline CDR1 reads SGHNT; CDR2 reads YENEEA. The CDR3 is 15 residues long. V was pared by 2 bases and J by 4 bases, with 4 bases of the junction left unmatched. Incomplete CDR3 DNA: TGTGCCAGCAGCTTAAGACAGGGCTTCACCGGGGAG. This sequence encodes CASSLRQGFTGE. The entire CDR3 sequence reads CASSLRQGFTGELFF.

For this clone: The read gets to within 3 residues of the CDR3 end, and the germline J gene fills in the rest. This chain joins TRBV11-2 and TRBJ2-5; D is perhaps TRBD1 (6 bases). V was cut by 7 bases and J by 5 bases, with 14 bases left in between. Germline V CDR1 and CDR2: SGHAT, FQNNGV. This CDR3 contains 13 residues. This CDR3 is CASTRDTGETQYF. The CDR3 bases that were read are TGTGCCAGCACTCGGGACACGGGGGAGACC.

Comments on this clone: The sequenced fragment ends 3 residues before the CDR3 boundary, so the rest is inferred from the germline J gene. The V call is TRBV19, the J call TRBJ2-3; 8 positions match TRBD2. Losses at the gene ends were 7 bases for V and 7 bases for J; bases not matched to a gene: 10. Germline V lookup: CDR1 LNHDA, CDR2 SQIVND (reference sequence). The CDR3 spans 14 residues. This CDR3 is CASNRPGLENTQYF. The DNA read from the CDR3 is TGTGCCAGTAACCGACCGGGACTAGAGAATACG.

With regard to this clone: The CDR3 is cut off 3 residues early in the read; its end comes from the germline J gene. The chain has TRBV11-3 and TRBJ1-6; the D is unclear. V was trimmed by 0 bases and J by 10 bases, leaving 7 bases between them. In germline, CDR1 is SGHNT, CDR2 YENEEA. This CDR3 spans 13 amino acids. The covered CDR3 bases are TGTGCCAGCAGCTTAGACAGTATATCACCC. As protein: CASSLDSISP. The whole CDR3 protein is CASSLDSISPLHF.

Worth noting for this clone: Read sequence stops 3 residues before the CDR3 end, and the germline J gene provides the missing end. The chain recombines TRBV5-1 with TRBJ2-1, with 11 bases that match TRBD1. Germline lookup yields CDR1 SGHRS and CDR2 YFSETQ. The V and J ends lost 4 bases and 6 bases, in that order; junction bases with no gene match: 3. The CDR3 has 14 residues. The sequenced CDR3 bases are TGCGCCAGCAGCCTAGGGACAGGGGGCAATGAG. This codes for CASSLGTGGNE. The CDR3 in its entirety is CASSLGTGGNEQFF.

As to this clone: At one of its ends the junction is not consistent with the germline gene, which may arise from a read error. Coverage ceases 3 residues before the CDR3 finishes, and the germline J gene fills in the end. This chain uses TRBV7-7 with TRBJ1-2, with a possible D match to TRBD1 (6 bases). The CDR3 is 12 amino acids. CDR1 is SSHAT and CDR2 is FNYEAQ in the germline V gene (reference sequence). The CDR3 sequence: CASSRTVRGYTF. The covered CDR3 bases are TGTGCTAGCAGCAGGACAGTGAGGGGC.

To note about this clone: The sequence runs out 3 residues before the end of the CDR3; the remainder is reconstructed from the germline J gene. This chain joins TRBV18 and TRBJ1-4, with 8 bases aligning to TRBD1. The CDR3 totals 15 residues. Unmatched junction bases numbered 6, after V lost 1 base and J lost 8 bases. The germline V gene has CDR1 KGHSH and CDR2 LQKENI. The CDR3 protein is CASSPQDRVGEKLFF. CDR3 bases read: TGTGCCAGCTCACCACAGGACAGGGTCGGGGAAAAA.

To note about this clone: The read finishes 3 residues shy of the CDR3 end, and the germline J gene is used to complete it. The chain carries TRBV11-2 and TRBJ2-7, with a weak D call TRBD2 (6 bases). CDR3 length equals 14 residues. CDR1 and CDR2 from the germline V gene are SGHAT and FQNNGV. The V end lost 5 bases, the J end lost 1 base, and 12 bases lay between the germline ends. Here the CDR3 reads CASSVSGLSYEQYF. The DNA read from the CDR3 is TGTGCCAGCAGCGTTAGCGGACTTTCCTACGAG.

For this clone: The CDR3 end is not reached by the read, which stops 3 residues before it; the germline J gene fills it in. The chain joins TRBV30 to TRBJ2-1, with D hard to call. Germline V gene lookup returns CDR1 GTSNPN and CDR2 SVGIG (reference sequence). Trimming shortened V by 2 bases and J by 5 bases, and 10 bases separated the two germline ends. This CDR3 spans 13 amino acids. The CDR3 sequence is CAWSKGRHNEQFF. The sequenced part of the CDR3 DNA is TGTGCCTGGAGTAAAGGCAGGCACAATGAG. Drawing the rest from reference TRBV30 and TRBJ2-1, the complete variable domain is SQTIHQWPATLVQPVGSPLSLECTVEGTSNPNLYWYRQAAGRGLQLLFYSVGIGQISSEVPQNLSASRPQDRQFILSSKKLLLSDSGFYLCAWSKGRHNEQFFGPGTRLTVL.

With respect to this clone: The CDR3 end falls 3 residues outside the read, so it is completed with the germline J gene. This chain joins TRBV12-5 and TRBJ1-1; a weak D match, TRBD1 (5 bases). Trimming left V 6 bases short and J 2 bases short, with 10 bases between. CDR1 and CDR2 from the germline V gene are LGHNT and FRNRAP. The CDR3 runs to 13 residues. CDR3 amino acids: CASGQGSNTEAFF. CDR3 bases read: TGTGCTAGTGGCCAGGGTAGTAACACTGAA.

With regard to this clone: The CDR3 end is not reached by the read, which stops 3 residues before it; the germline J gene fills it in. The rearrangement links TRBV30 to TRBJ1-6, with D perhaps matching TRBD1 (6 bases). The V gene lost 0 bases and the J gene lost 11 bases, with 8 bases spanning the gap. CDR1 is GTSNPN and CDR2 is SVGIG in the germline V gene (reference sequence). The CDR3 consists of 12 residues. CDR3 DNA (partial): TGTGCCTGGAGTGTTCAGGGGCCACCC. It codes for CAWSVQGPP. The CDR3, in full, reads CAWSVQGPPLHF.

Turning to this clone: Mismatch with germline at one junction end may stem from a read error. The CDR3 is cut off 3 residues early in the read; its end comes from the germline J gene. This chain uses TRBV4-2 with TRBJ1-4; TRBD1 might be the D (5 bases). This CDR3 has 17 amino acids. CDR1 and CDR2 (germline): LGHNA, YNFKEQ. The part of the CDR3 DNA that was read is TGCGCCAGCAGCCAAGATCGGGGACTCGGCGCGGATGAAAAA. This translates into CASSQDRGLGADEK. The full CDR3 sequence reads CASSQDRGLGADEKLFF.

Details on this clone: The CDR3 end is not reached by the read, which stops 3 residues before it; the germline J gene fills it in. The gene calls are TRBV30 and TRBJ1-2, with D perhaps matching TRBD1 (5 bases). The CDR3 is 12 amino acids. In germline, CDR1 is GTSNPN, CDR2 SVGIG (reference sequence). The CDR3 region is CAWRDRLYDYTF. Partial CDR3 DNA: TGTGCCTGGAGAGACAGACTCTACGAC.

Notes on this clone: Read sequence stops 3 residues before the CDR3 end, and the germline J gene provides the missing end. The chain uses TRBV7-3 and TRBJ2-5; 15 nucleotides match TRBD2. Germline V CDR1 and CDR2: SGHTA, FQGTGA. The trim removed 5 bases at V and 5 bases at J, leaving 6 bases unmatched. The CDR3 has 16 residues. The covered CDR3 bases are TGTGCCAGCAGCCCCAGGACTAGCGGGGGGGCGGAGACC. This gives the protein CASSPRTSGGAET. The CDR3 reads in full as CASSPRTSGGAETQYF. The full variable domain, in which reference TRBV7-3 and TRBJ2-5 provide the parts outside the CDR3, is GAGVSQTPSNKVTEKGKYVELRCDPISGHTALYWYRQSLGQGPEFLIYFQGTGAADDSGLPNDRFFAVRPEGSVSTLKIQRTERGDSAVYLCASSPRTSGGAETQYFGPGTRLLVL.

Concerning this clone itself: The read is 3 residues too short to cover the CDR3 end, so that end is filled in from the germline J gene. The chain employs TRBV19 and TRBJ2-2, with a weak D call TRBD1 (6 bases). CDR3 length equals 16 residues. V was clipped by 3 bases and J by 1 base, with 12 bases between them. The germline CDR1 and CDR2 sequences are LNHDA and SQIVND (reference sequence). CDR3 DNA, as far as it was read: TGTGCCAGTAGTATGCCGGACAGAATGAACACCGGGGAG. This encodes CASSMPDRMNTGE. Given in full, the CDR3 is CASSMPDRMNTGELFF.

In regard to this clone: The DNA ends 3 residues before the CDR3 does, and the rest of the CDR3 is filled in from the germline J gene. This sequence joins TRBV14 and TRBJ2-2; D unclear. The V and J ends lost 4 bases and 9 bases respectively, with 15 bases between them. CDR3 length equals 14 residues. Looked up from germline, CDR1 is SGHDN and CDR2 is FVKESK. CDR3: CASSPSARSRELFF. The DNA read from the CDR3 is TGTGCCAGCAGCCCCTCGGCCAGGTCGCGGGAG.

This CDR3 reads CSVVDQGIGYEQYF. The sequenced CDR3 bases are TGCAGCGTTGTGGATCAGGGTATCGGCTACGAG. The chain carries TRBV29-1 and TRBJ2-7, with a possible D match to TRBD1 (5 bases). The sequenced fragment ends 3 residues before the CDR3 boundary, so the rest is inferred from the germline J gene. This CDR3 region has 14 residues. V dropped 4 bases and J dropped 3 bases, with 16 bases sitting between them. Per the germline V gene, CDR1 is SQVTM and CDR2 is ANQGSEA.

Concerning this clone: Read data end 3 residues before the CDR3 end; the end is taken from the germline J gene. This chain uses TRBV7-3 with TRBJ2-1; 8 nucleotides agree with TRBD2. CDR3 length: 13 amino acids. V gave up 8 bases and J gave up 3 bases; unmatched junction bases: 3. Germline CDR1 and CDR2: SGHTA and FQGTGA. The part of the CDR3 DNA that was read is TGTGCCAGCGCACTAGCGGTCTACAATGAG. Its translation is CASALAVYNE. The entire CDR3 protein is CASALAVYNEQFF.

Concerning this clone: The read terminates 3 residues ahead of where the CDR3 ends, so the germline J gene completes it. The rearrangement uses TRBV7-3 and TRBJ1-1; weak D call: TRBD1 (6 bases). Trimming shortened V by 2 bases and J by 5 bases, and 12 bases separated the two germline ends. There are 14 residues in the CDR3. From germline, CDR1 is SGHTA and CDR2 FQGTGA. The CDR3 bases that were read are TGTGCCAGCAGCTTACAGGGGATCGGAACTGAA. This codes for CASSLQGIGTE. The full CDR3 sequence reads CASSLQGIGTEAFF.

About this clone: From the germline J gene comes the end of the CDR3, since the read stops 3 residues before it. The rearrangement joins TRBV11-3 to TRBJ2-1; D is uncertain. The CDR3 is 13 residues long. Germline lookup yields CDR1 SGHNT and CDR2 YENEEA. V lost 5 bases to trimming and J lost 4 bases, with 9 bases between them. The CDR3 protein is CASSAEVYNEQFF. The CDR3 bases that were read are TGTGCCAGCAGCGCAGAGGTGTACAATGAG.

Comments on this clone: The read ends 3 residues before the CDR3 terminus; that terminus is restored from the germline J gene. V usage is TRBV7-9 and J usage is TRBJ1-1; D might be TRBD1 (5 bases). The germline CDR1 and CDR2 sequences are SEHNR and FQNEAQ (reference sequence). The CDR3 runs 13 residues. The ends were cut back, 7 bases at V and 1 base at J, with 10 bases in the middle. CDR3 loop: CASTPTGNTEAFF. CDR3 DNA (partial): TGTGCCAGCACCCCTACAGGGAACACTGAA.

About this clone: The read finishes 3 residues shy of the CDR3 end, and the germline J gene is used to complete it. This rearrangement joins TRBV10-3 to TRBJ1-2, with 9 bases lining up with TRBD1. Germline trimming cut 0 bases from V and 4 bases from J; bases unmatched to any gene: 3. CDR1 ENHRY and CDR2 SYGVKD come from the germline V gene. This CDR3 spans 15 amino acids. The DNA read from the CDR3 is TGTGCCATCAGTGAGTCTCTACAGGGGGCCTATGGC. Translating gives CAISESLQGAYG. The CDR3 in its entirety is CAISESLQGAYGYTF.